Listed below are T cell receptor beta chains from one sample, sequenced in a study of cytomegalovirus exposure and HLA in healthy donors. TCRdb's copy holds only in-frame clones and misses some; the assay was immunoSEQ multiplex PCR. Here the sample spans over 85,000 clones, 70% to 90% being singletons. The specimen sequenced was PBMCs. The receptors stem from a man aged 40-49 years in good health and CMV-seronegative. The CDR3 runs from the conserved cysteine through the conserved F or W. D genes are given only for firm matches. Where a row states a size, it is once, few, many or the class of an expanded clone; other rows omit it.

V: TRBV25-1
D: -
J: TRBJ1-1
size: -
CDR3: CASSGGQPKAEAFF
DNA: TGTGCCAGCAGTGGAGGACAGCCTAAGGCTGAAGCTTTCTTT

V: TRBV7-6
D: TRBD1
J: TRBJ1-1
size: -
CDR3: CASSLGQGAGDTEAFF
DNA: TGTGCCAGCAGCTTAGGGCAGGGGGCGGGGGACACTGAAGCTTTCTTT

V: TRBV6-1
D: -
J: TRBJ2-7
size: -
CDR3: CASSDTSYEQYF
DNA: TGTGCCAGCAGTGACACCAGCTACGAGCAGTACTTC

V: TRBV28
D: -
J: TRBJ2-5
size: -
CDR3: CASSLVGEETQYF
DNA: TGTGCCAGCAGTTTAGTAGGGGAAGAGACCCAGTACTTC

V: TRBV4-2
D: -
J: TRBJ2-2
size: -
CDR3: CASSQRGGGLVGELFF
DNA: TGTGCCAGCAGCCAACGTGGAGGGGGCCTCGTCGGGGAGCTGTTTTTT

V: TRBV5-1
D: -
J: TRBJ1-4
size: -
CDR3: CASSPSIGLREEKLFF
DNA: TGCGCCAGCAGCCCCAGCATTGGCCTAAGGGAGGAAAAACTGTTTTTT

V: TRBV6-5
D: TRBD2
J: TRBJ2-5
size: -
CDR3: CASSYSLAGAPTQYF
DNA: TGTGCCAGCAGTTACTCTCTAGCGGGGGCCCCGACCCAGTACTTC

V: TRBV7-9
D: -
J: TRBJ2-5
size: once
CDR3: CASRRQEETQYF
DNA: TGTGCCAGCAGAAGACAAGAAGAGACCCAGTACTTC

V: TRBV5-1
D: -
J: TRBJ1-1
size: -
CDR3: CASSLGKKGVGTEAFF
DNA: TGCGCCAGCAGCTTGGGAAAGAAGGGAGTCGGGACTGAAGCTTTCTTT

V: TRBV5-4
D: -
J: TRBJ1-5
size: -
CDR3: CASSHQGQPQHF
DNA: TGTGCCAGCAGCCACCAGGGACAACCCCAGCATTTT

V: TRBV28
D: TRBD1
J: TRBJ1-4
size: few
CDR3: CASSLRGQGLEKLFF
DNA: TGTGCCAGCAGCTTGAGGGGGCAAGGGCTCGAAAAACTGTTTTTT

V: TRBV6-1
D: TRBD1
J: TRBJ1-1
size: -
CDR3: CASSEGKTWGTGGGTEAFF
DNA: TGTGCCAGCAGTGAGGGGAAAACATGGGGAACAGGGGGGGGCACTGAAGCTTTCTTT

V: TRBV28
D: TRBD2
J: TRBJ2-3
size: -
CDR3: CASSTYLVGGTDTQYF
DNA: TGTGCCAGCAGTACCTATCTAGTGGGGGGGACAGATACGCAGTATTTT

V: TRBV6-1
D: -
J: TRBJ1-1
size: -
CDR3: CASSALSGMNTEAFF
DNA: TGTGCCAGCAGTGCCCTCTCGGGGATGAACACTGAAGCTTTCTTT

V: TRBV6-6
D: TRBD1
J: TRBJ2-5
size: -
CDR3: CASSDRGGVETQYF
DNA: TGTGCCAGCAGTGACAGGGGAGGAGTGGAGACCCAGTACTTC

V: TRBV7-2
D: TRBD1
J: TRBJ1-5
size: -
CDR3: CASSLGGQLSNQPQHF
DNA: TGTGCCAGCAGCCTAGGGGGACAGCTTAGCAATCAGCCCCAGCATTTT

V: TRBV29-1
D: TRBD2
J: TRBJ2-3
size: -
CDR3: CSGGFLGLAGPDTQYF
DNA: TGCAGCGGCGGTTTCTTGGGACTAGCGGGGCCAGATACGCAGTATTTT

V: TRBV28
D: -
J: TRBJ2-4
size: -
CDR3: CASSVGHQNIQYF
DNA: TGTGCCAGCTCGGTGGGGCACCAAAACATTCAGTACTTC

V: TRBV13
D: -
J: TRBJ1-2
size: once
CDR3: CASSLEQANYGYTF
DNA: TGTGCCAGCAGCTTAGAACAGGCTAACTATGGCTACACCTTC

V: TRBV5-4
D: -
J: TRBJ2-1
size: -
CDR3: CASSWARGEQFF
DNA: TGTGCCAGCAGCTGGGCCCGGGGGGAGCAGTTCTTC

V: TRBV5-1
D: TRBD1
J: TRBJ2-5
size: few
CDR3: CASSLMGQIQETQYF
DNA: TGCGCCAGCAGCTTGATGGGACAGATACAAGAGACCCAGTACTTC

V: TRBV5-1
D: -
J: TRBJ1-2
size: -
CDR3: CASRRDGNDGYTF
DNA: TGCGCCAGCAGGAGGGATGGAAATGATGGCTACACCTTC

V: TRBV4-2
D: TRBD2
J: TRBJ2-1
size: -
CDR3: CASSQDRSGGVYNEQFF
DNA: TGTGCCAGCAGCCAAGATCGGTCGGGGGGGGTTTACAATGAGCAGTTCTTC

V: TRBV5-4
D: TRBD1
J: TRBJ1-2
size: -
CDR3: CASSPGGSQANYGYTF
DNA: TGTGCCAGCAGCCCAGGGGGCTCTCAAGCTAACTATGGCTACACCTTC

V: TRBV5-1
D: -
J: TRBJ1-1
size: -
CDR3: CASSEGQLGDTEAFF
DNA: TGCGCCAGCAGCGAGGGACAACTAGGGGACACTGAAGCTTTCTTT

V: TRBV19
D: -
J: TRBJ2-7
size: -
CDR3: CASSLSSVSEQYF
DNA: TGTGCCAGTAGCCTATCTTCTGTATCCGAGCAGTACTTC

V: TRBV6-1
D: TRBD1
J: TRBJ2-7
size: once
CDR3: CASSKTGGTGYEQYF
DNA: TGTGCCAGCAGTAAAACTGGCGGGACAGGATACGAGCAGTACTTC

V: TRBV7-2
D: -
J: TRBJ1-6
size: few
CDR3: CASSDGQGNNSPLHF
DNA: TGTGCCAGCAGCGACGGGCAGGGTAACAATTCACCCCTCCACTTT

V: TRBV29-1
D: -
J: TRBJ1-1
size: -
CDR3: CSVPNGGAGNTEAFF
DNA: TGCAGCGTTCCTAACGGGGGAGCTGGGAACACTGAAGCTTTCTTT

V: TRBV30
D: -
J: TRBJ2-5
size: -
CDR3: CAWSIVGVVAAETQYF
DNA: TGTGCCTGGAGTATTGTCGGGGTTGTGGCCGCGGAGACCCAGTACTTC

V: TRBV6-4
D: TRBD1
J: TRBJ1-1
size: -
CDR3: CASHSPGTGPTEAFF
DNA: TGTGCCAGCCACTCCCCGGGGACAGGTCCCACTGAAGCTTTCTTT

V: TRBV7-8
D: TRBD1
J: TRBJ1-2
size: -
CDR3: CASSSGQGAAIGYTF
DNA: TGTGCCAGCAGTTCCGGACAGGGGGCCGCTATTGGCTACACCTTC

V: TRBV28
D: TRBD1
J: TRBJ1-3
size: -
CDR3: CASSFLTGGSGNTIYF
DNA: TGTGCCAGCAGTTTCCTGACAGGGGGCTCTGGAAACACCATATATTTT

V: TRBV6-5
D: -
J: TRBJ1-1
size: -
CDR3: CASSARWGEEAFF
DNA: TGTGCCAGCAGTGCCAGGTGGGGGGAAGAAGCTTTCTTT

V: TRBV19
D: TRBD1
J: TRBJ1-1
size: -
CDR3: CASSTPRQGWNTEAFF
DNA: TGTGCCAGTAGTACCCCCAGACAGGGCTGGAACACTGAAGCTTTCTTT

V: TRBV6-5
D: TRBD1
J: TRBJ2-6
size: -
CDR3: CASNTGGAGANVLTF
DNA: TGTGCCAGCAACACAGGGGGCGCTGGGGCCAACGTCCTGACTTTC

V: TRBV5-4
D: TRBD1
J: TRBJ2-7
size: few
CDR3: CASSLRGQNYEQYF
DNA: TGTGCCAGCAGCTTGAGGGGACAGAACTACGAGCAGTACTTC

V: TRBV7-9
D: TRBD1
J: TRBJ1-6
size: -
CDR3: CASSSGQPNSPLHF
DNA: TGTGCCAGCAGCTCGGGACAGCCTAATTCACCCCTCCACTTT

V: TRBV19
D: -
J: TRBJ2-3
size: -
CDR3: CASSIWGMGRTDTQYF
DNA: TGTGCCAGTAGTATCTGGGGTATGGGGCGAACAGATACGCAGTATTTT

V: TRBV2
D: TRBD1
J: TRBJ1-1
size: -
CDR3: CASRDSGGTEAFF
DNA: TGTGCCAGCAGAGATTCAGGGGGGACTGAAGCTTTCTTT

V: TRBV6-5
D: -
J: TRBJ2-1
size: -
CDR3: CASSYTAEGYNEQFF
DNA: TGTGCCAGCAGTTATACAGCGGAGGGGTACAATGAGCAGTTCTTC

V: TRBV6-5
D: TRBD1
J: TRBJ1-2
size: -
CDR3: CASSRTGDNYGYTF
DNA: TGTGCCAGCAGTCGGACAGGCGACAACTATGGCTACACCTTC

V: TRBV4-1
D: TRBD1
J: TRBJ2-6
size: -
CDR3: CASSQPGQGATGANVLTF
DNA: TGCGCCAGCAGCCAGCCGGGACAGGGGGCGACGGGGGCCAACGTCCTGACTTTC

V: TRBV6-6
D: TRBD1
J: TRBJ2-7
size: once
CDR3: CASSYSMDRENYEQYF
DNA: TGTGCCAGCAGTTACTCGATGGACAGGGAAAACTACGAGCAGTACTTC

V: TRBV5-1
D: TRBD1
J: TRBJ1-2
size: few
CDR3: CASSLQTGEAYGYTF
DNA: TGCGCCAGCAGCTTACAGACAGGGGAAGCCTATGGCTACACCTTC

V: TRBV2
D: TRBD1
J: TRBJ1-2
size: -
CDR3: CASRGQLANYGYTF
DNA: TGTGCCAGCCGGGGACAGTTAGCTAACTATGGCTACACCTTC

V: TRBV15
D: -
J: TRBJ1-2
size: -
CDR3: CATSSRGQSHGYTF
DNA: TGTGCCACCAGCAGCAGAGGACAGTCTCATGGCTACACCTTC

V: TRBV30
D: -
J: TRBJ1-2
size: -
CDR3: CAWSGRDSNYGYTF
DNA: TGTGCCTGGTCGGGTCGGGACTCTAACTATGGCTACACCTTC

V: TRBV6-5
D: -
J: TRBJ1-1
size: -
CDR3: CASSYTPQGEAFF
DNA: TGTGCCAGCAGTTACACCCCCCAGGGTGAAGCTTTCTTT

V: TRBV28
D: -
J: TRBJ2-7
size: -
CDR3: CASDDPEGEQYF
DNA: TGTGCCAGCGACGACCCAGAGGGCGAGCAGTACTTC

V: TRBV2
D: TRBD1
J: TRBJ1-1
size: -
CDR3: CASRGDRNTEAFF
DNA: TGTGCCAGCAGGGGGGACAGGAACACTGAAGCTTTCTTT

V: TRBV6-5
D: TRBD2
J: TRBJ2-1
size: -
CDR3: CASSSGGAFGWIF
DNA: TGTGCCAGCAGTAGCGGGGGGGCCTTTGGTTGGATCTTC

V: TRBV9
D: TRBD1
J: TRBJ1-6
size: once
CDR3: CASSEGQGGNSPLHF
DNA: TGTGCCAGCAGCGAGGGACAGGGGGGGAATTCACCCCTCCACTTT

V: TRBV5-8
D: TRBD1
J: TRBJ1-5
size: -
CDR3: CASSSDRGANQPQHF
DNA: TGTGCCAGCAGCTCAGACAGGGGTGCGAATCAGCCCCAGCATTTT

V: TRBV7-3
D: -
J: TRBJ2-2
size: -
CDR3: CASSSPGQGVPGELFF
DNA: TGTGCCAGCAGCTCCCCGGGCCAAGGGGTTCCCGGGGAGCTGTTTTTT

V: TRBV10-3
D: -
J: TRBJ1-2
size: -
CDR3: CAISVDPARERSYGYTF
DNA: TGTGCCATCAGTGTAGATCCGGCGAGGGAAAGAAGCTATGGCTACACCTTC

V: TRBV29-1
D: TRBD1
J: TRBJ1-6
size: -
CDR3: CSVRTGNYSPLHF
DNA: TGCAGCGTAAGGACAGGGAATTATTCACCCCTCCACTTT

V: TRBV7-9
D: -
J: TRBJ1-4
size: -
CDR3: CASAGALINEKLFF
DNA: TGTGCCAGCGCGGGGGCCCTGATCAATGAAAAACTGTTTTTT

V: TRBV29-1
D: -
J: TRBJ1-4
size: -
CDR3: CSVATGTRDEKLFF
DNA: TGCAGCGTTGCAACAGGGACGCGAGACGAAAAACTGTTTTTT